This T cell receptor (beta chain) was found in a study of blood T cell repertoires in COVID-19 (TCRdb year 2020). Background for the entire study: Collaborator samples came from the United States, Italy and Spain and covered acute and convalescent phases of COVID-19. The dataset comprised deeply sampled blood TCRbeta repertoires from subjects exposed to, actively infected with, or recovered from COVID-19. The prospective study material was composed of cDNA or gDNA derived from T cells, B-cell-depleted T cells, or PBMCs. A freely available public database, intended as a resource for researchers studying the immune response to SARS-CoV-2, is where the repertoires were released. HLA class I and class II types, where available, came from metadata supplied by the sample provider rather than from assay-based typing. The samples were drawn from the first 160 participants of the ongoing ImmuneRACE study and from 950 to 1,500 subjects provided by 6 global collaborators. Nearly every sample came with metadata listing a de-identified subject ID, COVID-19 status, age in years and sex.

Of note for this clone: Its antigen is still unknown. Within one base of it there is no much larger clone, and no base qualities were kept.

Collaborating institutions collected whole blood in K2EDTA tubes following their own protocols. For TCRbeta analysis, collaborators shipped samples in one of three forms: frozen whole blood, isolated PBMCs, or DNA extracted from either of those sample types. V is pared back by 0 bases and J by 9 bases, with 7 bases lying between the germline termini. The CDR3 has 12 amino acids, counting the end cysteine and phenylalanine. Left in the record is the CDR3 DNA by itself, 36 bases read in frame from the first base. Sequences LNHNV (CDR1) and YYDKDF (CDR2) are obtained from the germline V gene (reference sequence). The paper as a whole reports these results and caveats: Clinical and demographic metadata were provided uncurated, with the amount varying by source and participant.

TCRbeta CDR3 regions were amplified from genomic DNA by means of the immunoSEQ Assay, a bias-controlled multiplex PCR. Per the authors' processing: The number of nucleated cells in each sample was estimated by amplification of reference gene primers within the assay. Sequence reads were collapsed and filtered to measure the absolute abundance of every unique TCRbeta CDR3 rearrangement. For each sample, productive Simpson clonality was calculated by taking the square root of Simpson's diversity index across productive rearrangements. The source is immuneACCESS, and TCRdb retained only in-frame sequences with V and J called. Part of the clones is not carried over; for the studies checked, unresolved V genes explain less than half of this, and the remainder is unexplained. D and trimming come from the DNA, and the V and J calls and clone size come from that table. In this sample the table shows approximately 220,000 clones, 80% to 90% of which occur a single time. The ten top clones hold roughly 4.7% of the sample.

Sample: peripheral blood. The chain was built from TRBV15 and TRBJ2-3, and the D gene may be TRBD2, 5 bases matching. This receptor was identified in a woman between 65 and 79 years old with acute or convalescent COVID-19. This receptor carries the CDR3 CATSRDDYTQYF. The bases read TGTGCCACCAGCAGAGATGACTACACGCAGTATTTT.